This T cell receptor (beta chain) was sequenced for a study of cytomegalovirus exposure and HLA in healthy donors. In germline, CDR1 is MNHNS, CDR2 SASEGT. This CDR3 has 14 residues. Trimming took 3 bases from V and 3 from J, leaving 12 bases between them. Among the 120 or so subjects of the validation cohort, separate from the approximately 670-subject first cohort, were the donors. General study results and limits: Subsequent analysis of the approximately 110 validation repertoires found a tendency for first-cohort TCR clusters to co-occur. Researchers counted around 150 TCR beta chains as cytomegalovirus-associated. Specific recognition of CMV antigens was confirmed in vitro for a few chains (all CMV-associated).

Libraries were prepared by immunoSEQ multiplex PCR; TCRdb keeps only in-frame clonotypes and omits some of them. The profile covers some 250,000 clones, with around 91% appearing a single time and under 0.4% taken by the ten largest. About this clone: Antigen: not known.

The sequencing input was PBMCs. The clonotype was recovered from a woman under 30 in good health and CMV-seronegative. V is TRBV6-1 and J is TRBJ2-7; a weak D match, TRBD1 (5 bases). The CDR3 DNA reads TGTGCCAGCAGTGATCAACAGGTGATCTACGAGCAGTACTTC. Protein product: CASSDQQVIYEQYF.